A single sample is the source of the 28 T cell receptor beta chains below, sequenced in a study of long-term antiretroviral therapy in people with HIV. Running of the v3.0 immunoSEQ assay took place at survey level. The data were produced by immunoSEQ multiplex PCR, yet TCRdb's version contains in-frame clones alone and is incomplete. The repertoire consists of under 35,000 clones, with 94% occurring once and the leading ten covering 3.7%. The source was unsorted PBMCs, collected more than 5 years after starting antiretroviral therapy. Receptors originate from a woman aged 45-59 years with HIV.

V and J are TRBV6-1 and TRBJ2-2; 7 bases line up with TRBD1. Germline CDR1 reads MNHNS; CDR2 reads SASEGT. The trim removed 10 bases at V and 6 bases at J, leaving 8 bases unmatched. The CDR3 length is 13 residues. CDR3 region: CATKGQKAGELFF. CDR3 DNA sequence: TGTGCCACCAAGGGACAGAAAGCCGGGGAGCTGTTTTTT.

The gene calls are TRBV5-4 and TRBJ2-1, with D perhaps matching TRBD1 (5 bases). There are 14 residues in the CDR3. The V gene lost 0 bases and the J gene lost 4 bases, with 8 bases spanning the gap. Germline V CDR1 and CDR2: SGHNT, YYREEE (reference sequence). CDR3 amino acids: CASSLEAGYNEQFF. The CDR3 DNA reads TGTGCCAGCAGCTTGGAGGCAGGGTACAATGAGCAGTTCTTC.

This clone has a handful of counts. The germline gene is not matched at one end of the junction; a read error may be the cause. V and J are TRBV27 and TRBJ2-5; D call uncertain. The V gene's germline CDR1 is MNHEY and CDR2 SMNVEV (reference sequence). This CDR3 region has 10 residues. The CDR3 spells CASRAEAQYF. The CDR3 nucleotides read TGTGCCAGCAGAGCAGAGGCCCAGTACTTC.

The chain carries TRBV7-6 and TRBJ2-5; possible D gene TRBD1, 5 bases. CDR3 length equals 15 residues. The germline V gene has CDR1 SGHVS and CDR2 FNYEAQ. The V end was cut by 5 bases, the J end by 0 bases, with 13 bases between. Here the CDR3 reads CASSPWTIDQETQYF. CDR3 DNA: TGTGCCAGCAGCCCATGGACAATCGACCAAGAGACCCAGTACTTC.

The chain joins TRBV9 to TRBJ2-7; D uncertain. Germline V gene data show CDR1 as SGDLS and CDR2 as YYNGEE. Deletions cut 4 bases from V and 5 bases from J, with 10 bases between. CDR3 length equals 12 residues. The CDR3 DNA reads as TGTGCCAGCAGCACCAGGAGCGACGAGCAGTACTTC. It codes for CASSTRSDEQYF.

This clone was seen only a few times. This chain links TRBV7-2 with TRBJ2-2; no firm D call. V shed 1 base and J shed 6 bases, with 3 bases lying between them. The CDR3 sequence is 12 residues long. Germline-derived CDR1 and CDR2 are SGHTA and FQGNSA. The CDR3 DNA follows: TGTGCCAGCAGCTTAGTCCCCGGGGAGCTGTTTTTT. This gives the protein CASSLVPGELFF.

This clone was seen just once. This chain connects TRBV2 to TRBJ2-1; 11 bases match TRBD2. Germline V gene lookup returns CDR1 SNHLY and CDR2 FYNNEI. The CDR3 has 15 amino acids. After removal of 3 bases from V and 4 bases from J, the junction contained 2 bases not matched to a gene. The DNA of the CDR3 is TGTGCCAGCAGTGATCCTAGCGGGGGGTACAATGAGCAGTTCTTC. Translation: CASSDPSGGYNEQFF.

This clone showed up just once. This rearrangement joins TRBV2 to TRBJ2-3; unclear D gene. Trimming stripped 4 bases from V and 12 bases from J, with 11 bases between. This CDR3 has 11 amino acids. Germline CDR1 SNHLY, CDR2 FYNNEI. The CDR3 reads CASSVTEKQYF. In DNA, the CDR3 is TGTGCCAGCAGTGTAACGGAGAAACAGTATTTT.

The gene calls are TRBV29-1 and TRBJ1-4, with 7 bases lining up with TRBD1. The CDR3 spans 13 residues. With V trimmed by 7 bases and J by 3 bases, 5 bases remained unmatched. Germline CDR1 and CDR2: SQVTM and ANQGSEA. CDR3 sequence (DNA): TGCAGCGCAAAGACAGGGCCTAATGAAAAACTGTTTTTT. This sequence encodes CSAKTGPNEKLFF. The full variable domain, rest sourced from reference TRBV29-1 and TRBJ1-4, is SAVISQKPSRDICQRGTSLTIQCQVDSQVTMMFWYRQQPGQSLTLIATANQGSEATYESGFVIDKFPISRPNLTFSTLTVSNMSPEDSSIYLCSAKTGPNEKLFFGSGTQLSVL.

The genes are TRBV18 and TRBJ2-3, with 9 positions matching TRBD2. V trimming: 3 bases; J trimming: 3 bases; junction bases outside the gene matches: 7. The CDR3 is 16 residues long. Germline CDR1 KGHSH, CDR2 LQKENI. CDR3 DNA: TGTGCCAGCTCACCCTCCCTAGCGGGGAGTACAGATACGCAGTATTTT. This sequence encodes CASSPSLAGSTDTQYF.

The CDR3: CASSERQAISYEQYF. In nucleotides, the CDR3 is TGTGCCAGCAGTGAAAGGCAGGCCATCTCCTACGAGCAGTACTTC. V and J are TRBV2 and TRBJ2-7; D ambiguous. The germline V and J ends were trimmed by 2 bases and 0 bases, with 11 bases remaining between them. Germline V gene sequence: CDR1 SNHLY, CDR2 FYNNEI. The CDR3 extends over 15 amino acids.

The gene calls are TRBV27 and TRBJ2-7; 9 positions match TRBD1. V shed 1 base and J 6 bases; nucleotides not matched to a gene: 13. Germline V CDR1 and CDR2: MNHEY, SMNVEV (reference sequence). The CDR3 totals 17 residues. CDR3 residues: CASSLYTTGTGYAEQYF. Here the CDR3 DNA reads TGTGCCAGCAGTTTATATACAACCGGGACAGGGTATGCCGAGCAGTACTTC.

The chain is built from TRBV19 and TRBJ1-4, with D unresolved. The germline V and J ends were trimmed by 2 bases and 0 bases, with 7 bases remaining between them. In germline, CDR1 is LNHDA, CDR2 SQIVND (reference sequence). CDR3 length: 15 amino acids. The CDR3 DNA sequence: TGTGCCAGTAGTATATTCTCTGCAACTAATGAAAAACTGTTTTTT. Translated: CASSIFSATNEKLFF.

The chain has TRBV2 and TRBJ1-6; D possibly corresponds to TRBD1 (5 bases). Trimming left V 3 bases short and J 0 bases short, with 9 bases between. From germline, CDR1 is SNHLY and CDR2 FYNNEI. CDR3 length: 16 residues. The CDR3 region is CASSDRQSSYNSPLHF. The DNA for the CDR3 is TGTGCCAGCAGTGACCGACAGAGCTCCTATAATTCACCCCTCCACTTT.

The chain joins TRBV2 to TRBJ2-7; D might be TRBD2 (5 bases). Germline CDR1 is SNHLY and CDR2 is FYNNEI. The CDR3 is made up of 16 amino acids. V lost 7 bases, J lost 1 base, and 20 bases lay in between. CDR3 residues: CASIANPAGSSYEQYF. CDR3 in DNA: TGTGCCAGCATAGCGAACCCGGCAGGAAGTTCCTACGAGCAGTACTTC.

V and J are TRBV7-2 and TRBJ2-5; D could derive from TRBD1 or TRBD2 (6 bases each). V lost 2 bases and J 5 bases, leaving 12 bases between the germline ends. This CDR3 is built from 14 residues. CDR1 SGHTA and CDR2 FQGNSA come from the germline V gene. CDR3 region: CASSLTGAYETQYF. The CDR3 bases are TGTGCCAGCAGCTTAACGGGGGCTTACGAGACCCAGTACTTC.

The chain is built from TRBV27 and TRBJ1-5; the match to TRBD1 covers 11 bases. Germline V CDR1 and CDR2: MNHEY, SMNVEV (reference sequence). The CDR3 is 16 residues long. With V trimmed by 4 bases and J by 5 bases, 7 bases remained unmatched. The CDR3 bases are TGTGCCAGCAGTTGGACAGGGGGCAGTTCCTATCAGCCCCAGCATTTT. It codes for CASSWTGGSSYQPQHF.

The chain uses TRBV7-3 and TRBJ2-5, with 8 positions matching TRBD2. V trimming: 4 bases; J trimming: 1 base; junction bases outside the gene matches: 8. The CDR3 contains 16 residues. Germline CDR1 reads SGHTA; CDR2 reads FQGTGA. CDR3 nucleotides: TGTGCCAGCAGCTCCTACGGGAGGGGTCGCCAAGAGACCCAGTACTTC. It yields the protein CASSSYGRGRQETQYF.

The V and J genes are TRBV7-9 and TRBJ1-5, with D uncertain. V shed 1 base and J shed 7 bases, with 11 bases lying between them. This CDR3 contains 14 residues. The germline V gene encodes CDR1 SEHNR and CDR2 FQNEAQ (reference sequence). CDR3 DNA: TGTGCCAGCAGCTTAGGGAACAGTCACCAGCCCCAGCATTTT. Protein product: CASSLGNSHQPQHF. Drawing the rest from reference TRBV7-9 and TRBJ1-5, the complete variable domain is DTGVSQNPRHKITKRGQNVTFRCDPISEHNRLYWYRQTLGQGPEFLTYFQNEAQLEKSRLLSDRFSAERPKGSFSTLEIQRTEQGDSAMYLCASSLGNSHQPQHFGDGTRLSIL.

V usage is TRBV9 and J usage is TRBJ2-7; weak D call: TRBD2 (6 bases). This CDR3 has 15 residues. Looked up from germline, CDR1 is SGDLS and CDR2 is YYNGEE. With 3 bases removed from V and 2 bases from J, the gap between germline ends came to 15 bases. The CDR3 here is CASSARDSTPYEQYF. CDR3 coding DNA: TGTGCCAGCAGCGCCCGGGACTCAACACCCTACGAGCAGTACTTC.

The genes are TRBV27 and TRBJ1-6, with a tentative D call TRBD1 (5 bases). This CDR3 comprises 16 residues. V lost 1 base and J lost 1, with 8 bases in between. CDR1 is MNHEY and CDR2 is SMNVEV in the germline V gene (reference sequence). CDR3 protein: CASSLYQGSYNSPLHF. The CDR3 nucleotides read TGTGCCAGCAGTTTATACCAGGGATCCTATAATTCACCCCTCCACTTT.

The chain links TRBV6-1 to TRBJ2-3, with D tentatively TRBD1 or TRBD2 (5 bases each). The CDR3 totals 14 residues. The V end lost 7 bases, the J end lost 0 bases, and 11 bases lay between the germline ends. The germline CDR1 and CDR2 sequences are MNHNS and SASEGT. The CDR3, as DNA: TGTGCCAGCACAGAGTGGGGGAGCACAGATACGCAGTATTTT. As protein: CASTEWGSTDTQYF.

CDR3 nucleotide sequence: TGCAGCGTTGAAGCCGGCCCCCAAGAGACCCAGTACTTC. Amino acid sequence: CSVEAGPQETQYF. This chain uses TRBV29-1 with TRBJ2-5; D is undetermined. This CDR3 region has 13 residues. V dropped 1 base and J dropped 1 base, with 7 bases sitting between them. Germline V CDR1 and CDR2: SQVTM, ANQGSEA.

The CDR3 region has the DNA TGTGCCAGCAGTGAATATATGAGAGCGAACACCGGGGAGCTGTTTTTT. This sequence encodes CASSEYMRANTGELFF. This chain uses TRBV6-1 with TRBJ2-2; D unresolved. V was trimmed by 2 bases and J by 0 bases, leaving 10 bases between them. CDR1 and CDR2 from the germline V gene are MNHNS and SASEGT. The length of the CDR3 is 16 residues.

The V and J genes are TRBV7-9 and TRBJ2-7; a possible D gene is TRBD2 (5 bases). The germline V and J ends were trimmed by 8 bases and 5 bases, with 19 bases remaining between them. This CDR3 spans 14 amino acids. The germline CDR1 and CDR2 sequences are SEHNR and FQNEAQ (reference sequence). This chain's CDR3 is CASVGGRTNDEQYF. In DNA form, the CDR3 reads TGTGCCAGCGTGGGCGGGCGAACCAACGACGAGCAGTACTTC.

V is TRBV7-9 and J is TRBJ2-7; D is possibly TRBD1 or TRBD2 (5 bases each). Looked up from germline, CDR1 is SEHNR and CDR2 is FQNEAQ (reference sequence). Between the trimmed V and J ends, which lost 4 bases and 0 bases, there was a span of 13 bases. The CDR3 is made up of 15 amino acids. DNA of the CDR3: TGTGCCAGCAGCTCCAACATTGGGACCTCCTACGAGCAGTACTTC. Its protein product is CASSSNIGTSYEQYF.

The V gene is TRBV2, the J gene TRBJ1-2, with TRBD1 matching over 9 bases. CDR1 is SNHLY and CDR2 is FYNNEI in the germline V gene. Losses at the gene ends were 3 bases for V and 7 bases for J; bases not matched to a gene: 6. The CDR3 has 14 amino acids. The CDR3 protein is CASSEIQGARGYTF. As DNA, the CDR3 is TGTGCCAGCAGTGAGATACAGGGGGCGCGTGGCTACACCTTC. Full variable domain (outside the CDR3, taken from reference TRBV2 and TRBJ1-2): EPEVTQTPSHQVTQMGQEVILRCVPISNHLYFYWYRQILGQKVEFLVSFYNNEISEKSEIFDDQFSVERPDGSNFTLKIRSTKLEDSAMYFCASSEIQGARGYTFGSGTRLTVV.

The gene calls are TRBV5-4 and TRBJ1-1, with 9 positions matching TRBD1. Trimming at V came to 0 bases and at J to 3 bases, leaving 9 bases not matched to a gene. The CDR3 runs to 17 residues. Germline V gene data show CDR1 as SGHNT and CDR2 as YYREEE (reference sequence). In DNA, the CDR3 is TGTGCCAGCAGCTTGGACGGCTGGACAGGGGATGACACTGAAGCTTTCTTT. Its protein product is CASSLDGWTGDDTEAFF.